Described below is a single T cell receptor beta chain sequence and its context. The data were taken from a study of blood T cell repertoires in COVID-19. Study in general: PBMCs, B-cell-depleted T cells, or T cells were the source of the cDNA or gDNA that made up the material.

In the authors' methods: Nucleated cell number was recorded as an estimate derived from reference gene primer amplification. Repertoires were generated with immunoSEQ multiplex PCR, while TCRdb's copy carries only in-frame clones and drops some. V and J calls and clone size are those listed in that table; D and trimming were worked out from the DNA. Among around 300,000 clones listed, approximately 88% were seen once. The germline V and J ends were trimmed by 3 bases and 2 bases, with 14 bases remaining between them. The CDR3 extends over 15 amino acids. Germline CDR1 reads LNHDA; CDR2 reads SQIVND (reference sequence).

This rearrangement joins TRBV19 to TRBJ2-7; possibly TRBD2 for D (5 bases). The sequence derives from a man aged 25-40 years who had recovered from COVID-19. Sequences were obtained from PBMCs or T cells enriched from blood (not recorded which). Here the CDR3 reads CASSILPDGTYEQYF. For the CDR3, the DNA is TGTGCCAGTAGTATCCTTCCGGACGGGACCTACGAGCAGTACTTC.